A selection of T cell receptor beta chains follows, all from one sample in a study of T cell responses to AZD1222 COVID-19 vaccine. Produced via immunoSEQ multiplex PCR; TCRdb's table is partial and in-frame only. The sample shows approximately 82,000 clones, over 90% of them seen only once. This specimen consisted of peripheral blood, obtained on day 0 of AZD1222 vaccination. The receptor source for this set is an adult in good health. Each CDR3 is given with its conserved first and last residue. A D gene is named only where the DNA matches it firmly. Part of the rows lack a size; the others show once, few, many or a class for expanded clones.

j_call v_call d_call clone_size cdr3_nt cdr3_aa
TRBJ2-2 TRBV5-1 NA NA TGCGCCAGCAGCGCGGACAAGGCGGGGGAGCTGTTTTTT CASSADKAGELFF
TRBJ1-6 TRBV28 NA NA TGTGCCAGCAGTCCCGGCGCGGGGAGCTCCTATAATTCACCCCTCCACTTT CASSPGAGSSYNSPLHF
TRBJ2-5 TRBV5-6 TRBD1 NA TGTGCCAGCAGCTTGGTGGACAGGGGAGAGACCCAGTACTTC CASSLVDRGETQYF
TRBJ2-1 TRBV2 NA few TGTGCCAGCATCCCAGCAGTGGACACCTACAATGAGCAGTTCTTC CASIPAVDTYNEQFF
TRBJ2-1 TRBV4-1 TRBD2 NA TGCGCCAGCAGCCAAGGGCTAGCGGGGGGGTTTAAGCAGTTCTTC CASSQGLAGGFKQFF
TRBJ2-4 TRBV10-2 NA NA TGCGCCAGCGGGGGCCCGGACAGAAAAAACATTCAGTACTTC CASGGPDRKNIQYF
TRBJ1-5 TRBV5-1 NA once TGCGCCAGCAGCTTGGAAGCAGGGCTCAATCAGCCCCAGCATTTT CASSLEAGLNQPQHF
TRBJ2-5 TRBV5-1 NA few TGCGCCAGCAGCTTTGCCCTCCAAGAGACCCAGTACTTC CASSFALQETQYF
TRBJ1-2 TRBV2 NA NA TGTGCCAGCAGTGTTACGGAGTATGGCTACACCTTC CASSVTEYGYTF
TRBJ2-3 TRBV19 TRBD1 NA TGTGCCAGCCATCAGGGGGCTAGAGCAGATACGCAGTATTTT CASHQGARADTQYF
TRBJ2-5 TRBV5-1 TRBD2 NA TGCGCCAGCAGCTTGAGGCCAGCGGGGGGATTCGGAGAGACCCAGTACTTC CASSLRPAGGFGETQYF
TRBJ2-1 TRBV7-3 NA NA TGTGCCAGCAGCTTAATGAGCGGCCAGCGACTCAATGAGCAGTTCTTC CASSLMSGQRLNEQFF
TRBJ1-4 TRBV15 NA few TGTGCCACCAGCAGAGATCTAACAGGGGAAAAACTGTTTTTT CATSRDLTGEKLFF
TRBJ1-2 TRBV18 TRBD1 NA TGTGCCAGCTCACCGGACAGGACCAACTATGGCTACACCTTC CASSPDRTNYGYTF
TRBJ1-5 TRBV7-2 NA NA TGTGCCAGCAGCAATCAGGGCACCGGCAATCAGCCCCAGCATTTT CASSNQGTGNQPQHF
TRBJ1-3 TRBV5-4 NA NA TGTGCCAGCAGTACGATCTCTGGAAACACCATATATTTT CASSTISGNTIYF
TRBJ1-1 TRBV7-2 NA NA TGTGCCAGCAGCTTATGGGAGGGGACTGAAGCTTTCTTT CASSLWEGTEAFF
TRBJ1-5 TRBV5-5 NA once TGTGCCAGCAGCTTGGATCTGGGTCAGCCCCAGCATTTT CASSLDLGQPQHF
TRBJ1-2 TRBV19 NA NA TGTGCCAGTAGTATGGGGGGACAAGACTATGGCTACACCTTC CASSMGGQDYGYTF
TRBJ2-2 TRBV19 NA once TGTGCCAGTACCTTGGACGGGAAATGGATCACCGGGGAGCTGTTTTTT CASTLDGKWITGELFF
TRBJ2-3 TRBV5-6 TRBD1 NA TGTGCCAGCAGCAACAGGGGGCATGAAGATACGCAGTATTTT CASSNRGHEDTQYF
TRBJ2-3 TRBV9 TRBD2 once TGTGCCAGCAGCAAGGGACTAGCGGGGTTTTCAGATACGCAGTATTTT CASSKGLAGFSDTQYF